Sequencing of this T cell receptor (beta chain) was carried out in a study of T cell responses to AZD1222 COVID-19 vaccine. Notes on the study in general: White British people made up most donors, females outnumbered males, and clonal diversity was possibly underestimated. Among AZD1222 vaccinees, only five to seven were seropositive at baseline.

The V end was cut by 5 bases, the J end by 6 bases, with 13 bases between. The CDR3 sequence is 14 residues long. CDR1 is SGHTA, CDR2 FQGNSA, per germline. Regarding this clone: Its antigen remains unidentified.

Libraries were prepared by immunoSEQ multiplex PCR; TCRdb keeps only in-frame clonotypes and omits some of them. This sample has 74,000 or so clones; approximately 81% occur once, and the top ten carry approximately 13%. The gene calls are TRBV7-2 and TRBJ2-2; tentative D call: TRBD2 (5 bases). The starting material was peripheral blood, obtained on day 0 of AZD1222 vaccination. The receptor's source is an adult in good health. CDR3 DNA sequence: TGTGCCAGCAGCCAAGGACTGGGAGCCGGGGAGCTGTTTTTT. Residues: CASSQGLGAGELFF.